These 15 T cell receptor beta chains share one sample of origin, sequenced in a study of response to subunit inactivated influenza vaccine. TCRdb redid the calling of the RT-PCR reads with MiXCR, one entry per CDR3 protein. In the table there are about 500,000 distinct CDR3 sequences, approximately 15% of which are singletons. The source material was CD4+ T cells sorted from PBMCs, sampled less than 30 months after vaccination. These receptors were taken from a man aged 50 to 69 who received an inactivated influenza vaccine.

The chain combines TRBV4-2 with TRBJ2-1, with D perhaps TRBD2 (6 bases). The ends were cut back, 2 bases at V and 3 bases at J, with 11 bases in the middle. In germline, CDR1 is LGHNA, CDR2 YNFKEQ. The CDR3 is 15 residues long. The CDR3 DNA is TGTGCCAGCAGCCAAAATAGCGGACACTACAATGAGCAGTTCTTC. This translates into CASSQNSGHYNEQFF.

CDR3 DNA: TGCGCCAGCAGCCAGACAGGGGGCACCGATCAAGCTTTCTTT. Protein product: CASSQTGGTDQAFF. The chain combines TRBV4-3 with TRBJ1-1; TRBD1 aligns across 10 bases. CDR1 and CDR2 from the germline V gene are LGHNA and YSLEER. The V gene end was trimmed by 3 bases and the J gene end by 9 bases; junction bases not matched to a gene: 7. This CDR3 comprises 14 residues.

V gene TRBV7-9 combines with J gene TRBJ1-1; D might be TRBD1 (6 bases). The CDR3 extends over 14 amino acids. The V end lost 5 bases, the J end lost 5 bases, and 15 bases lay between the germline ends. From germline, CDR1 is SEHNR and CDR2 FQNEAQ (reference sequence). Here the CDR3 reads CASSNQGRGTEAFF. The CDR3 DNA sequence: TGTGCCAGCAGCAACCAGGGGAGGGGGACTGAAGCTTTCTTT.

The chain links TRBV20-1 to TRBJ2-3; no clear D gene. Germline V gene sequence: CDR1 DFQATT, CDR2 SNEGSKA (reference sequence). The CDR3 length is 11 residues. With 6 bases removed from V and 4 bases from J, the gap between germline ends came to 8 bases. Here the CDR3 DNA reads TGCAGTGCCATGGCGGCAGATACGCAGTATTTT. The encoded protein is CSAMAADTQYF.

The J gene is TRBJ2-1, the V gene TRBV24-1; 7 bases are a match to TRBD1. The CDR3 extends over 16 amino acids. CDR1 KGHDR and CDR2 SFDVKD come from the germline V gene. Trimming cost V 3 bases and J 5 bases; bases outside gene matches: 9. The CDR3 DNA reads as TGTGCCACCAGTGATCCGACAGGGCTAGCCGACAATGAGCAGTTCTTC. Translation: CATSDPTGLADNEQFF.

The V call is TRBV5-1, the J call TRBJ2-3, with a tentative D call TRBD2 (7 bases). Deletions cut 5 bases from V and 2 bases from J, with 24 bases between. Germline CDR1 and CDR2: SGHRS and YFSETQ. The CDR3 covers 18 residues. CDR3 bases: TGCGCCAGCAGACGACTAGCAGGGGCCCCTATCCTCACAGATACGCAGTATTTT. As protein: CASRRLAGAPILTDTQYF.

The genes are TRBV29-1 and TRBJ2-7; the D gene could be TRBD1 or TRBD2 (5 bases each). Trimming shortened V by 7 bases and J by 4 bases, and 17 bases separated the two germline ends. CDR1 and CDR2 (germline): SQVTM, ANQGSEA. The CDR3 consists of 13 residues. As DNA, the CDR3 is TGCAGCGCCGGAGGACACCAATCGTACGAGCAGTACTTC. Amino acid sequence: CSAGGHQSYEQYF.

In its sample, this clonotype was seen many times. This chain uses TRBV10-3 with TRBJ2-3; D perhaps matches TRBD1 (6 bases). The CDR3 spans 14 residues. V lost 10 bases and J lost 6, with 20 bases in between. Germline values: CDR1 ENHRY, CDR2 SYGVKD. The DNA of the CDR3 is TGTGCCACCGCGGACAGCGCTTATGGGGATACGCAGTATTTT. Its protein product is CATADSAYGDTQYF.

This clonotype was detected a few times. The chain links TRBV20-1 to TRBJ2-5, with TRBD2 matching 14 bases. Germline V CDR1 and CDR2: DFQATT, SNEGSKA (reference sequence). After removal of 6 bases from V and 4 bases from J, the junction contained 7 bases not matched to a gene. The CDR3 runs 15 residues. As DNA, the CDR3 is TGCAGTGCCAGACTAGCGGGGGGGCTCCCAGAGACCCAGTACTTC. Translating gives CSARLAGGLPETQYF.

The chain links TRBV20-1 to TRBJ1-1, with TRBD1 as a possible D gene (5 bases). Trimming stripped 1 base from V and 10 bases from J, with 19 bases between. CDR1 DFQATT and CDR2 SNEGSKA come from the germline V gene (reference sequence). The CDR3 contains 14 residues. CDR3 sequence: CSARGVGGAAGAFF. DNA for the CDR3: TGCAGTGCTAGAGGAGTAGGAGGGGCCGCGGGAGCTTTCTTT.

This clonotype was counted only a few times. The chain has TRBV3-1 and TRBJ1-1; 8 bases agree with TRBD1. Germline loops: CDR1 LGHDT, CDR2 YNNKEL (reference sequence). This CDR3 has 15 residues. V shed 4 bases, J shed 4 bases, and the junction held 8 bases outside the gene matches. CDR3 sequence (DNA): TGTGCCAGCAGCCGTAAACTCCAGGGGGCCACTGAAGCTTTCTTT. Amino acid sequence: CASSRKLQGATEAFF. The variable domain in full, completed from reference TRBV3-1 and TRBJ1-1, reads DTAVSQTPKYLVTQMGNDKSIKCEQNLGHDTMYWYKQDSKKFLKIMFSYNNKELIINETVPNRFSPKSPDKAHLNLHINSLELGDSAVYFCASSRKLQGATEAFFGQGTRLTVV.

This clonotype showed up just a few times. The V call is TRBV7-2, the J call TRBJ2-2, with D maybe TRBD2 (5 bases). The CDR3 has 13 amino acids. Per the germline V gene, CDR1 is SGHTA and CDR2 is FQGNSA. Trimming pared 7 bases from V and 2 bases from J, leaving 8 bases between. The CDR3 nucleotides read TGTGCCAGCAAACGGGGAAACACCGGGGAGCTGTTTTTT. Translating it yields CASKRGNTGELFF.

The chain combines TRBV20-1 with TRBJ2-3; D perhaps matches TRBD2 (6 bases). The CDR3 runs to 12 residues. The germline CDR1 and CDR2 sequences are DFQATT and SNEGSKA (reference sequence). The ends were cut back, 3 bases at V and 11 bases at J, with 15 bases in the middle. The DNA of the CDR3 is TGCAGTGCTAGCCCTGAACTAGCAAGGCAGTATTTT. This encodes CSASPELARQYF.

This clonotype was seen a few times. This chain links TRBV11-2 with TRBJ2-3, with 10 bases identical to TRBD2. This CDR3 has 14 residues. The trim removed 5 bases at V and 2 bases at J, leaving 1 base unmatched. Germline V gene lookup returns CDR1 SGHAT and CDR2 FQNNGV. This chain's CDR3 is CASSTSGITDTQYF. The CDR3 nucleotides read TGTGCCAGCAGCACTAGCGGGATCACAGATACGCAGTATTTT.

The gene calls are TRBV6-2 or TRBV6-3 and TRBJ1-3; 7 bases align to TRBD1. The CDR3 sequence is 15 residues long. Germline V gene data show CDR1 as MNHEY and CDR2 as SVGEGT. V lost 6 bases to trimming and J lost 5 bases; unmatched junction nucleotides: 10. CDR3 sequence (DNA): TGTGCCAGCAGGACCCGGACAGGTGGCAGAAACACCATATATTTT. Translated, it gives CASRTRTGGRNTIYF.